The next 12 T cell receptor beta chains were all read from a single sample in a study of shared clonotypes between healthy human individuals (dated by TCRdb to between 2020 and 2021). The library was generated by the immunoSEQ multiplex PCR assay. TCRdb re-hosts the immuneACCESS table, in-frame sequences only. Its copies lack some clones; in the studies checked, an unresolved V gene accounts for under half of them, and the cause for the rest is not known. The sample contains approximately 2,000,000 clones, under 95% of them found a single time. Of the sample, 0.3% to 0.4% falls within the top ten clones. Sequenced input: naive CD4+ T cells from PBMCs. What the cell subset or site label conveys for this sample: CD45RA+ positively selected. These receptors were collected from a man between 18 and 29 years old in good health. Some clones in this sample may be carry-over from other donors' samples.

CDR3: CASSQLLRTDNTEAFF. For the CDR3, the DNA is TGTGCCAGCTCACAACTCCTCCGGACAGACAACACTGAAGCTTTCTTT. The chain employs TRBV18 and TRBJ1-1; D is perhaps TRBD1 (6 bases). CDR3 size: 16 residues. V gave up 4 bases and J gave up 2 bases, with 17 bases separating them. CDR1 and CDR2 (germline): KGHSH, LQKENI. Full variable domain (outside the CDR3, taken from reference TRBV18 and TRBJ1-1): NAGVMQNPRHLVRRRGQEARLRCSPMKGHSHVYWYRQLPEEGLKFMVYLQKENIIDESGMPKERFSAEFPKEGPSILRIQQVVRGDSAAYFCASSQLLRTDNTEAFFGQGTRLTVV.

This chain joins TRBV5-4 and TRBJ2-1; a weak D match, TRBD2 (6 bases). CDR1 and CDR2 (germline): SGHNT, YYREEE (reference sequence). Trimming pared 3 bases from V and 3 bases from J, leaving 16 bases between. This CDR3 comprises 16 residues. The CDR3 nucleotides read TGTGCCAGCAGCTCCCCTACGGGAGTAGGCTACAATGAGCAGTTCTTC. Encoded protein: CASSSPTGVGYNEQFF.

J is TRBJ1-1 and V is TRBV19; no clear D. The germline V and J ends were trimmed by 3 bases and 1 base, with 9 bases remaining between them. The CDR3 runs to 14 residues. Germline CDR1 and CDR2: LNHDA and SQIVND (reference sequence). Here the CDR3 reads CASSIETPNTEAFF. The CDR3 bases are TGTGCCAGTAGTATCGAAACACCGAACACTGAAGCTTTCTTT. Using reference TRBV19 and TRBJ1-1 for the parts outside the CDR3, the full variable domain is DGGITQSPKYLFRKEGQNVTLSCEQNLNHDAMYWYRQDPGQGLRLIYYSQIVNDFQKGDIAEGYSVSREKKESFPLTVTSAQKNPTAFYLCASSIETPNTEAFFGQGTRLTVV.

The rearrangement uses TRBV6-5 and TRBJ1-1; the D gene is possibly TRBD1 (6 bases). There are 12 residues in the CDR3. Trimming stripped 8 bases from V and 4 bases from J, with 11 bases between. From germline, CDR1 is MNHEY and CDR2 SVGAGI. CDR3 nucleotides: TGTGCCAGCGAAACAGGGAGCACTGAAGCTTTCTTT. Translated: CASETGSTEAFF.

The chain has TRBV18 and TRBJ2-4; D is perhaps TRBD1 (6 bases). Germline V gene sequence: CDR1 KGHSH, CDR2 LQKENI. The CDR3 has 16 residues. V gave up 4 bases and J gave up 1 base, with 14 bases separating them. Here the CDR3 DNA reads TGTGCCAGCTCACTCGCAGGGGTCCGGGCCAAAAACATTCAGTACTTC. It is translated as CASSLAGVRAKNIQYF.

The chain couples TRBV6-5 to TRBJ2-7; perhaps TRBD2 as D (6 bases). The V and J ends lost 9 bases and 2 bases respectively, with 14 bases between them. The CDR3 has 13 amino acids. CDR1 is MNHEY, CDR2 SVGAGI, per germline. The CDR3 nucleotides are TGTGCCAGTACTAGCCCCGGCCCCTACGAGCAGTACTTC. This gives the protein CASTSPGPYEQYF.

Only a few counts were recorded for this clone. The rearrangement joins TRBV9 to TRBJ2-2; D ambiguous. The CDR3 consists of 15 residues. Germline V gene data show CDR1 as SGDLS and CDR2 as YYNGEE. The ends were cut back, 1 base at V and 1 base at J, with 8 bases in the middle. CDR3 sequence reads: CASSVLSRNTGELFF. The DNA for the CDR3 is TGTGCCAGCAGCGTACTATCCCGGAACACCGGGGAGCTGTTTTTT.

This sequence joins TRBV7-9 and TRBJ2-4; TRBD2 matches at 7 bases. V lost 1 base, J lost 0 bases, and 3 bases stayed unmatched. The CDR3 totals 16 residues. From germline, CDR1 is SEHNR and CDR2 FQNEAQ (reference sequence). The CDR3 spells CASSLVAGLAKNIQYF. CDR3 DNA: TGTGCCAGCAGCTTAGTAGCGGGTCTAGCCAAAAACATTCAGTACTTC.

The V call is TRBV30, the J call TRBJ2-5; D may be TRBD2 (5 bases). The CDR3 runs 15 residues. Trimming cost V 3 bases and J 7 bases, with 21 bases left between them. Germline V gene data show CDR1 as GTSNPN and CDR2 as SVGIG (reference sequence). In nucleotides, the CDR3 is TGTGCCTGGAGGTCCCCGGGGTCGGCCCGGCGGACCCAGTACTTC. Encoded protein: CAWRSPGSARRTQYF.

This sequence joins TRBV27 and TRBJ2-7, with D maybe TRBD2 (7 bases). This CDR3 has 15 residues. Germline V gene sequence: CDR1 MNHEY, CDR2 SMNVEV (reference sequence). V was pared by 6 bases and J by 4 bases, with 19 bases between. The CDR3 protein is CASRLIIQGGYEQYF. CDR3 nucleotides: TGTGCCAGCAGATTAATAATACAGGGAGGGTACGAGCAGTACTTC.

The V gene is TRBV19, the J gene TRBJ2-3, with D possibly TRBD2 on 5 matching bases. This CDR3 comprises 14 residues. The germline gives CDR1 LNHDA, CDR2 SQIVND (reference sequence). Between the trimmed V and J ends, which lost 3 bases and 3 bases, there was a span of 10 bases. DNA for the CDR3: TGTGCCAGTAGTATCTCCACTAGGACAGATACGCAGTATTTT. Its protein is CASSISTRTDTQYF.

The chain couples TRBV9 to TRBJ1-4; 8 nucleotides agree with TRBD1. The V and J ends lost 4 bases and 8 bases, in that order; junction bases with no gene match: 10. The CDR3 totals 15 residues. CDR1 is SGDLS, CDR2 YYNGEE, per germline. The CDR3 region is CASSSLQGVREKLFF. CDR3 nucleotides: TGTGCCAGCAGCTCCCTACAGGGGGTACGGGAAAAACTGTTTTTT.